These 8 T cell receptor beta chains came from one sample sequenced in a study of blood T cell repertoires in COVID-19. Method: immunoSEQ multiplex PCR; TCRdb's copy keeps in-frame clones and lacks some. The data contain about 73,000 clones, 75% to 90% of them singletons. The specimen was peripheral blood. These receptor sequences come from a man older than 75 with acute or convalescent COVID-19.

The V call is TRBV19, the J call TRBJ1-5; 9 bases map to TRBD1. In germline, CDR1 is LNHDA, CDR2 SQIVND (reference sequence). J was trimmed by 4 bases and V by 5 bases; bases with no gene match: 6. The length of the CDR3 is 15 residues. The CDR3 DNA sequence: TGTGCCAGTAGTTTCTCCGGGACAGGGAATCAGCCCCAGCATTTT. This codes for CASSFSGTGNQPQHF. The whole variable domain, remainder taken from reference TRBV19 and TRBJ1-5, is DGGITQSPKYLFRKEGQNVTLSCEQNLNHDAMYWYRQDPGQGLRLIYYSQIVNDFQKGDIAEGYSVSREKKESFPLTVTSAQKNPTAFYLCASSFSGTGNQPQHFGDGTRLSIL.

The chain joins TRBV10-3 to TRBJ1-2; no firm D call. V dropped 11 bases and J dropped 0 bases, with 13 bases sitting between them. From germline, CDR1 is ENHRY and CDR2 SYGVKD. The CDR3 has 13 residues. CDR3 protein: CAVRPGTNYGYTF. DNA of the CDR3: TGTGCCGTACGTCCAGGCACTAACTATGGCTACACCTTC.

This clone was recorded once. The chain uses TRBV19 and TRBJ1-4; TRBD1 is a possible D gene (5 bases). Looked up from germline, CDR1 is LNHDA and CDR2 is SQIVND (reference sequence). The V and J ends lost 3 bases and 7 bases respectively, with 12 bases between them. The CDR3 totals 14 residues. The CDR3 sequence is CASSIMGRGEKLFF. CDR3 nucleotide sequence: TGTGCCAGTAGTATTATGGGGCGCGGTGAAAAACTGTTTTTT.

This rearrangement joins TRBV5-1 to TRBJ2-3; 7 bases fit TRBD2. CDR1 and CDR2 from the germline V gene are SGHRS and YFSETQ. The V and J ends lost 6 bases and 1 base, in that order; junction bases with no gene match: 8. The length of the CDR3 is 15 residues. The CDR3 nucleotides are TGCGCCAGCAATTCCCGGGACTATCGCACAGATACGCAGTATTTT. This translates into CASNSRDYRTDTQYF.

The chain couples TRBV7-2 to TRBJ2-7; tentative D call: TRBD1 (7 bases). V was shortened by 2 bases and J by 6 bases, with 11 bases between the two germline ends. The CDR3 consists of 13 residues. CDR1 is SGHTA, CDR2 FQGNSA, per germline. The DNA of the CDR3 is TGTGCCAGCAGCTTAAACAGGGGAGGCGAGCAGTACTTC. Protein sequence: CASSLNRGGEQYF. The variable domain in full, completed from reference TRBV7-2 and TRBJ2-7, reads GAGVSQSPSNKVTEKGKDVELRCDPISGHTALYWYRQSLGQGLEFLIYFQGNSAPDKSGLPSDRFSAERTGGSVSTLTIQRTQQEDSAVYLCASSLNRGGEQYFGPGTRLTVT.

This chain connects TRBV12-3 or TRBV12-4 to TRBJ1-1; D is unclear. Trimming removed 2 bases at V and 3 bases at J, with 7 bases between. CDR3 size: 13 residues. The CDR3 loop reads CASSLNGDTEAFF. CDR3 DNA: TGTGCCAGCAGTTTAAACGGGGACACTGAAGCTTTCTTT.

The rearrangement links TRBV2 to TRBJ1-1; TRBD1 matches at 9 bases. From germline, CDR1 is SNHLY and CDR2 FYNNEI. V was clipped by 6 bases and J by 4 bases; unmatched bases: 0. This CDR3 region has 12 residues. CDR3: CASRTGGTEAFF. CDR3 bases: TGTGCCAGCAGGACAGGGGGCACTGAAGCTTTCTTT.

V usage is TRBV5-1 and J usage is TRBJ2-1; weak D call: TRBD2 (6 bases). The germline CDR1 and CDR2 sequences are SGHRS and YFSETQ. The CDR3 has 14 amino acids. The V gene lost 5 bases and the J gene lost 7 bases, with 16 bases spanning the gap. The CDR3 DNA follows: TGCGCCAGCAGGGAGGGGTTCAGGCTGAATGAGCAGTTCTTC. Protein: CASREGFRLNEQFF.